A single sample is the source of the 8 T cell receptor beta chains below, sequenced in a study of blood T cell repertoires in COVID-19. Generated by immunoSEQ multiplex PCR, the TCRdb table keeps only in-frame clones and is missing some. The table shows about 120,000 clones, with around 74% occurring only once. Sequences were obtained from peripheral blood. The source is a woman aged 60 to 75 with acute or convalescent COVID-19.

This clone was recorded only once. The chain is built from TRBV7-2 and TRBJ1-5; no clear D. CDR3 length: 15 residues. With 3 bases removed from V and 0 bases from J, the gap between germline ends came to 9 bases. In germline, CDR1 is SGHTA, CDR2 FQGNSA. In DNA form, the CDR3 reads TGTGCCAGCAGCTTCAACAGAAATAGCAATCAGCCCCAGCATTTT. Translated, it gives CASSFNRNSNQPQHF. The entire variable domain, with the rest obtained from reference TRBV7-2 and TRBJ1-5, is as follows: GAGVSQSPSNKVTEKGKDVELRCDPISGHTALYWYRQSLGQGLEFLIYFQGNSAPDKSGLPSDRFSAERTGGSVSTLTIQRTQQEDSAVYLCASSFNRNSNQPQHFGDGTRLSIL.

This rearrangement joins TRBV7-9 to TRBJ1-1; no definite D call. The V gene's germline CDR1 is SEHNR and CDR2 FQNEAQ (reference sequence). Trimming removed 0 bases from V and 10 bases from J, with 24 bases in between. The CDR3 spans 17 residues. The CDR3 nucleotides read TGTGCCAGCAGCTTAGCGATCCCCGATCTGAGCCCTGGAGGAGCTTTCTTT. Amino acids: CASSLAIPDLSPGGAFF. The full variable domain, its missing parts supplied by reference TRBV7-9 and TRBJ1-1, is DTGVSQNPRHKITKRGQNVTFRCDPISEHNRLYWYRQTLGQGPEFLTYFQNEAQLEKSRLLSDRFSAERPKGSFSTLEIQRTEQGDSAMYLCASSLAIPDLSPGGAFFGQGTRLTVV.

This chain connects TRBV7-3 to TRBJ2-2; D uncertain. The V gene's germline CDR1 is SGHTA and CDR2 FQGTGA. The CDR3 covers 14 residues. The V end was cut by 5 bases, the J end by 0 bases, with 7 bases between. CDR3 sequence: CASSVHANTGELFF. The CDR3 DNA follows: TGTGCCAGCAGCGTACATGCGAACACCGGGGAGCTGTTTTTT.

This clone was seen at least ten times. V usage is TRBV7-3 and J usage is TRBJ1-6; 7 positions match TRBD1. This CDR3 is 13 amino acids long. After removal of 5 bases from V and 10 bases from J, the junction contained 5 bases not matched to a gene. Germline CDR1 SGHTA, CDR2 FQGTGA. Here the CDR3 DNA reads TGTGCCAGCAGCCGGGACAGCGGGTCACCCCTCCACTTT. Residues: CASSRDSGSPLHF. Full variable domain (remainder filled in from reference TRBV7-3 and TRBJ1-6): GAGVSQTPSNKVTEKGKYVELRCDPISGHTALYWYRQSLGQGPEFLIYFQGTGAADDSGLPNDRFFAVRPEGSVSTLKIQRTERGDSAVYLCASSRDSGSPLHFGNGTRLTVT.

The V gene is TRBV2, the J gene TRBJ1-4; TRBD1 matches at 10 bases. The ends lost 6 bases at V and 5 bases at J; junction bases unmatched: 9. Germline CDR1 reads SNHLY; CDR2 reads FYNNEI. The CDR3 covers 16 residues. The CDR3 loop reads CASRASGTGANEKLFF. CDR3 nucleotides: TGTGCCAGCAGGGCCTCCGGGACAGGGGCCAATGAAAAACTGTTTTTT. Full variable domain (missing parts from reference TRBV2 and TRBJ1-4): EPEVTQTPSHQVTQMGQEVILRCVPISNHLYFYWYRQILGQKVEFLVSFYNNEISEKSEIFDDQFSVERPDGSNFTLKIRSTKLEDSAMYFCASRASGTGANEKLFFGSGTQLSVL.

The CDR3 protein is CASSIVAVGGVNYGYTF. CDR3 coding DNA: TGTGCCAGTAGTATAGTTGCCGTCGGGGGTGTTAACTATGGCTACACCTTC. This chain links TRBV19 with TRBJ1-2; tentative D call: TRBD1 (5 bases). Per the germline V gene, CDR1 is LNHDA and CDR2 is SQIVND (reference sequence). The CDR3 length is 17 residues. V was pared by 1 base and J by 1 base, with 16 bases between. Drawing the rest from reference TRBV19 and TRBJ1-2, the complete variable domain is DGGITQSPKYLFRKEGQNVTLSCEQNLNHDAMYWYRQDPGQGLRLIYYSQIVNDFQKGDIAEGYSVSREKKESFPLTVTSAQKNPTAFYLCASSIVAVGGVNYGYTFGSGTRLTVV.

The chain uses TRBV19 and TRBJ1-2; TRBD1 is a possible D gene (6 bases). Germline assignment: CDR1 LNHDA and CDR2 SQIVND (reference sequence). The V gene lost 4 bases and the J gene lost 2 bases, with 14 bases spanning the gap. CDR3 length equals 15 residues. The CDR3 region has the DNA TGTGCCAGTAGTAATCGGGGGGCGCTGAACTATGGCTACACCTTC. Translating it yields CASSNRGALNYGYTF.

V is TRBV7-8 and J is TRBJ2-5; possibly TRBD1 for D (6 bases). The CDR3 is made up of 14 amino acids. V gave up 4 bases and J gave up 5 bases, with 14 bases separating them. Germline assignment: CDR1 SGHVS and CDR2 FQNEAQ. This CDR3 reads CASSSRRTVETQYF. Written as DNA, the CDR3 is TGTGCCAGCAGCTCAAGACGGACAGTGGAGACCCAGTACTTC.